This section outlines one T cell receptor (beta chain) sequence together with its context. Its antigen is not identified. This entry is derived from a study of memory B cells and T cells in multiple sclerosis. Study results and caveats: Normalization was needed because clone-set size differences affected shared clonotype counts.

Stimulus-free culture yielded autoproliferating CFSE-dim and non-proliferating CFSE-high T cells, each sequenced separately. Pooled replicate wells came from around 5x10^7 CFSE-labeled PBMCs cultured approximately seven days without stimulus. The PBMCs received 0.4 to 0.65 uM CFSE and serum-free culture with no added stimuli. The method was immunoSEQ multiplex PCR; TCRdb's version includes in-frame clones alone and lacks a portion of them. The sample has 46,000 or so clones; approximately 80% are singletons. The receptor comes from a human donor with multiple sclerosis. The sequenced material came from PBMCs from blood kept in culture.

The CDR3: CAWSLGVTGNTIYF. For the CDR3, the DNA is TGTGCCTGGAGTCTGGGTGTCACTGGAAACACCATATATTTT. The chain employs TRBV30 and TRBJ1-3; D ambiguous. The CDR3 has 14 amino acids. Looked up from germline, CDR1 is GTSNPN and CDR2 is SVGIG (reference sequence). Trimming stripped 2 bases from V and 2 bases from J, with 10 bases between.